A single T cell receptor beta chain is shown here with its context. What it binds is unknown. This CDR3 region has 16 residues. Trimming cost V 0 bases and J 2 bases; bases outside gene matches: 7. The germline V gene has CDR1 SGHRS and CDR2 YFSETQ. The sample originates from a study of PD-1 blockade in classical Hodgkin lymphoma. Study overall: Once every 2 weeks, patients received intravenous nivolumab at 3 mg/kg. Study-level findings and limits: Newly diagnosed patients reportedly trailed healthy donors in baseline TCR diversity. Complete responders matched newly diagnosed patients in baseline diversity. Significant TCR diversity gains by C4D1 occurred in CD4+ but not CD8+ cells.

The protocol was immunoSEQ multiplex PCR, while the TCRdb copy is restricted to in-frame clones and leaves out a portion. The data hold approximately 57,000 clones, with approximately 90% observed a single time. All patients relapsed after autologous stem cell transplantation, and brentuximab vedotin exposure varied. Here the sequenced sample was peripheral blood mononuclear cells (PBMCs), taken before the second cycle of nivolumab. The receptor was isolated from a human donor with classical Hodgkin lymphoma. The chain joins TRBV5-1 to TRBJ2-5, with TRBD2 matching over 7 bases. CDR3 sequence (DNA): TGCGCCAGCAGCTTGGAGGGGAGGGGAAGGCAAGAGACCCAGTACTTC. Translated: CASSLEGRGRQETQYF.